This TCR beta chain was obtained from a study of graft-versus-host responses after intestinal transplantation. At the level of the study: The whole recipient group had anti-thymocyte globulin induction followed by tacrolimus and steroids for two to four years. Study-wide points: The authors found GvH clones in recipient marrow, some appearing first in ileum or blood. Peak circulating GvH clone levels were associated with early post-transplant HvG declines. Within the allografts of patients who had graft-donor T cell macrochimerism, graft-versus-host to host-versus-graft clonal ratios were high.

Germline lookup yields CDR1 SGDLS and CDR2 YYNGEE. The CDR3 is 14 amino acids. The V gene end was trimmed by 3 bases and the J gene end by 2 bases; junction bases not matched to a gene: 4. Assay used: immunoSEQ multiplex PCR; TCRdb lists only in-frame clones, some missing. The profile shows about 66,000 clones, 90% of them singletons. With respect to this clone: Its cognate antigen is unknown.

The chain has TRBV9 and TRBJ2-5, with 7 nucleotides matching TRBD1. This clonotype was sampled from a human donor who received an intestinal transplant. Specimen: unstimulated CD8+ T cells sorted from spleen or lymph node cells, collected before intestinal transplant. CDR3 residues: CASSGTGEQETQYF. In DNA form, the CDR3 reads TGTGCCAGCAGCGGGACAGGTGAACAAGAGACCCAGTACTTC.